The clone carrying this TCR beta chain occurred many times. Taking about 18-31 mg of unsorted bulk tissue, the authors co-extracted RNA and DNA. A constant-region primer primed TCR beta cDNA synthesis from roughly 500 ng of total RNA. Slightly modified ARM-PCR with three nested multiplex PCR rounds yielded TCR beta libraries. Two initial PCR rounds of around 9 cycles each paired TRBV1-TRBV30 forward primers with a C-beta reverse primer. TCRdb redid the calling of the multiplex PCR reads with MiXCR, one entry per CDR3 protein. The sample includes 25,000 or so distinct CDR3 sequences, over 60% of them seen just once. The CDR3 is 16 residues long. The germline CDR1 and CDR2 sequences are SGDLS and YYNGEE. V lost 3 bases to trimming and J lost 8 bases; unmatched junction nucleotides: 12. This sample is drawn from a study of tumor-infiltrating lymphocytes in primary liver carcinoma.

Material for sequencing was liver tumor tissue from sampling region 5. The sample's subset: tumor region T5, tumor centre. The rearrangement joins TRBV9 to TRBJ2-1; 9 positions match TRBD2. The TCR originated in a woman in her thirties with primary liver carcinoma and hepatitis B virus infection. The CDR3 sequence is CASSAYPSREGHEQFF. Here the CDR3 DNA reads TGTGCCAGCAGCGCATATCCCTCGCGGGAGGGGCATGAGCAGTTCTTC. Together with reference TRBV9 and TRBJ2-1, the CDR3 gives the full variable domain: DSGVTQTPKHLITATGQRVTLRCSPRSGDLSVYWYQQSLDQGLQFLIQYYNGEERAKGNILERFSAQQFPDLHSELNLSSLELGDSALYFCASSAYPSREGHEQFFGPGTRLTVL.